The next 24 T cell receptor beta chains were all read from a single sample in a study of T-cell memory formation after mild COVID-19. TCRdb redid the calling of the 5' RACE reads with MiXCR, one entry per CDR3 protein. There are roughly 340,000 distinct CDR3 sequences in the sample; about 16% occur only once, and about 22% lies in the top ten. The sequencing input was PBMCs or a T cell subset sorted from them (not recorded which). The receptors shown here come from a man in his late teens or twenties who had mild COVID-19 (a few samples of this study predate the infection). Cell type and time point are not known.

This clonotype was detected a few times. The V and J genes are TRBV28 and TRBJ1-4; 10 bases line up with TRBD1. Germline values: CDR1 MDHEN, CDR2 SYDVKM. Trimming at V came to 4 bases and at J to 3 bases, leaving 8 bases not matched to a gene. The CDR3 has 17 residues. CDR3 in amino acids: CASSSGQGVGSNEKLFF. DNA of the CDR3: TGTGCCAGCAGTTCCGGACAGGGGGTCGGATCTAATGAAAAACTGTTTTTT. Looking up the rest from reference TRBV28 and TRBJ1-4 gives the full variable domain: DVKVTQSSRYLVKRTGEKVFLECVQDMDHENMFWYRQDPGLGLRLIYFSYDVKMKEKGDIPEGYSVSREKKERFSLILESASTNQTSMYLCASSSGQGVGSNEKLFFGSGTQLSVL.

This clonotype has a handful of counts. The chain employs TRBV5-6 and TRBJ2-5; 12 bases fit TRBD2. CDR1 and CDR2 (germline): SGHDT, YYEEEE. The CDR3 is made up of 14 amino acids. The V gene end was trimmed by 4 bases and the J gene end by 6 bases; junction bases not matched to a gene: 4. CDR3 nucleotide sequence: TGTGCCAGCAGCACACTAGCGGGGGGCCAGACCCAGTACTTC. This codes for CASSTLAGGQTQYF.

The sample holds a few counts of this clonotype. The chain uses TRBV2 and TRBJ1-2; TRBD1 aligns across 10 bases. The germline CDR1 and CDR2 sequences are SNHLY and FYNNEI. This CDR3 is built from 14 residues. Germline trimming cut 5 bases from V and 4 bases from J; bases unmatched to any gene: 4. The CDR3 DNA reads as TGTGCCAGCAGTTCCGGGACAGGGGTCTATGGCTACACCTTC. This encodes CASSSGTGVYGYTF.

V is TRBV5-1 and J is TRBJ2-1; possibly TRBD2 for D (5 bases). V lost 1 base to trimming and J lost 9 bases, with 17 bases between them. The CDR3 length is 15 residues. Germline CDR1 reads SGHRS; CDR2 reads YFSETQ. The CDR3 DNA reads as TGCGCCAGCAGCTTGTTGACGGGAAGGTGGGGTGAGCAGTTCTTC. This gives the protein CASSLLTGRWGEQFF.

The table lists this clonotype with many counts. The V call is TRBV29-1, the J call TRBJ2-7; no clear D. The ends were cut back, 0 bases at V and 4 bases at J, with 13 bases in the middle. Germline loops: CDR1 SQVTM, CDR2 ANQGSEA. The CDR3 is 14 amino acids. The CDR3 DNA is TGCAGCGTTGAAGAGGGCAAGATCGGGTACGAGCAGTACTTC. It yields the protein CSVEEGKIGYEQYF.

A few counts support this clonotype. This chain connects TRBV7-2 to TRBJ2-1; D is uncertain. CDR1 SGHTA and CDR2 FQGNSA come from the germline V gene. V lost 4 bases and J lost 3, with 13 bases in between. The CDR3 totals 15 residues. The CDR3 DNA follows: TGTGCCAGCAGCTCCTTAGTGCGGAGCTACAATGAGCAGTTCTTC. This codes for CASSSLVRSYNEQFF.

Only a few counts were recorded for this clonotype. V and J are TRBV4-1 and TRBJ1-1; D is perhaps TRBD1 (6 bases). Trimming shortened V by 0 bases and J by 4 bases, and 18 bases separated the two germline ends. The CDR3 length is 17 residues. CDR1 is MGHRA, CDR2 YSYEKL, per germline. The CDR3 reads CASSQDRRGAWSTEAFF. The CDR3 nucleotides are TGCGCCAGCAGCCAAGATCGAAGGGGGGCATGGTCCACTGAAGCTTTCTTT.

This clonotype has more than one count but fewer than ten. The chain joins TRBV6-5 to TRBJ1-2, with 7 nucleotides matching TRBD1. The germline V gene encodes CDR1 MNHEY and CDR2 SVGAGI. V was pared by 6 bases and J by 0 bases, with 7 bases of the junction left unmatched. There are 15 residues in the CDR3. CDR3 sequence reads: CASSLTGTANYGYTF. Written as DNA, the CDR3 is TGTGCCAGCAGCCTTACCGGGACAGCTAACTATGGCTACACCTTC.

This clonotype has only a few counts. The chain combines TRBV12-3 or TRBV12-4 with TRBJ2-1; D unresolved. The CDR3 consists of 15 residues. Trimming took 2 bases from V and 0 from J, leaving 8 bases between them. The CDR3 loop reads CASSLLRTSYNEQFF. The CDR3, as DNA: TGTGCCAGCAGTTTACTCCGTACCTCCTACAATGAGCAGTTCTTC.

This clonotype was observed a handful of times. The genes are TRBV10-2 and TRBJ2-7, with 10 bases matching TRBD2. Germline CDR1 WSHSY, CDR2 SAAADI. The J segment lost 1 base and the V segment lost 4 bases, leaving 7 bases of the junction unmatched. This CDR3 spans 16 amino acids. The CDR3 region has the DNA TGCGCCAGCAGTGTCATAGCGGGGGGCCGTTCCTACGAGCAGTACTTC. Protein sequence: CASSVIAGGRSYEQYF.

For the CDR3, the DNA is TGTGCCAGCAGTGCTTGGGAACACTATGGCTACACCTTC. Its translation: CASSAWEHYGYTF. J is TRBJ1-2 and V is TRBV12-3 or TRBV12-4; D not certain. This CDR3 is built from 13 residues. Trimming took 5 bases from V and 3 from J, leaving 10 bases between them.

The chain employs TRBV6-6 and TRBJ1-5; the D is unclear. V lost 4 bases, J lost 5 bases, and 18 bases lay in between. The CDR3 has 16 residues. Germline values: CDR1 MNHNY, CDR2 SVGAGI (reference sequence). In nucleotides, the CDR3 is TGTGCCAGCAGTTTCTCGACGGGTCGTGGGTATCAGCCCCAGCATTTT. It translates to CASSFSTGRGYQPQHF.

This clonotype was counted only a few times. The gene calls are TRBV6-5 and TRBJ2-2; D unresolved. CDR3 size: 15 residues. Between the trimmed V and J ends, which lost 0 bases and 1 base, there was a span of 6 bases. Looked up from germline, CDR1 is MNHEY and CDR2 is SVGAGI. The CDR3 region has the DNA TGTGCCAGCAGTTACTCCCAAAGGAACACCGGGGAGCTGTTTTTT. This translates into CASSYSQRNTGELFF.

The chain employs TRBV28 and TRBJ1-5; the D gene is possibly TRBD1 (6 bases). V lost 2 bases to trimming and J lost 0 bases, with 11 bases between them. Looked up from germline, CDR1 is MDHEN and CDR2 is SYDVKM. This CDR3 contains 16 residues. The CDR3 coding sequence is TGTGCCAGCAGTTTAACAGGGATGTATAGCAATCAGCCCCAGCATTTT. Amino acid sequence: CASSLTGMYSNQPQHF.

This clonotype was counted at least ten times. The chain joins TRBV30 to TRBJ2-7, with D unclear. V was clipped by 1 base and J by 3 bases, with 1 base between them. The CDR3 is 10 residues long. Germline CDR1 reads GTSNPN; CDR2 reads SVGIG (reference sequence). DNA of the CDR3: TGTGCCTGGAGTGACTACGAGCAGTACTTC. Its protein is CAWSDYEQYF.

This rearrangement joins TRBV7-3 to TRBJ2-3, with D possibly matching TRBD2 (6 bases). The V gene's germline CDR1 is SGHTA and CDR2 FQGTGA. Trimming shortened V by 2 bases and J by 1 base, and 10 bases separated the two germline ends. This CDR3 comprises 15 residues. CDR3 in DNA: TGTGCCAGCAGCTTACTGCCTAGCGGCACAGATACGCAGTATTTT. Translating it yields CASSLLPSGTDTQYF. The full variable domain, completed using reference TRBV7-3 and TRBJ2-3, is GAGVSQTPSNKVTEKGKYVELRCDPISGHTALYWYRQSLGQGPEFLIYFQGTGAADDSGLPNDRFFAVRPEGSVSTLKIQRTERGDSAVYLCASSLLPSGTDTQYFGPGTRLTVL.

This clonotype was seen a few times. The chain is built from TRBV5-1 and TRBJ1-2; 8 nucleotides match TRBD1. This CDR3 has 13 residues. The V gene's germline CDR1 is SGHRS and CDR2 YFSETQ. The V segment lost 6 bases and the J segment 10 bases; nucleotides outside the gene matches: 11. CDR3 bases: TGCGCCAGCAAGTCTTCGGCAGGGGGCGACTACACCTTC. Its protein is CASKSSAGGDYTF. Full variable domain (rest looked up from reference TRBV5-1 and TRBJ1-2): KAGVTQTPRYLIKTRGQQVTLSCSPISGHRSVSWYQQTPGQGLQFLFEYFSETQRNKGNFPGRFSGRQFSNSRSEMNVSTLELGDSALYLCASKSSAGGDYTFGSGTRLTVV.

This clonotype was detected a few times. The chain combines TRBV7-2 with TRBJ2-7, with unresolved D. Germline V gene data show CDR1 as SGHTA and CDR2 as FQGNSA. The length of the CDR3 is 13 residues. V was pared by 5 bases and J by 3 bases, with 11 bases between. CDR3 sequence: CASSADGFYEQYV. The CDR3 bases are TGTGCCAGCAGCGCTGACGGGTTCTACGAGCAGTACGTC.

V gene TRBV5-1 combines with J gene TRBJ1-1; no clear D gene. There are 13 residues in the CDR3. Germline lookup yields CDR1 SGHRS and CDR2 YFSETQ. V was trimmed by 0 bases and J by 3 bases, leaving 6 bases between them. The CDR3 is CASSLDPDTEAFF. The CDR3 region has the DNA TGCGCCAGCAGCTTGGATCCTGACACTGAAGCTTTCTTT. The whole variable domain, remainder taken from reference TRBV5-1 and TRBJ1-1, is KAGVTQTPRYLIKTRGQQVTLSCSPISGHRSVSWYQQTPGQGLQFLFEYFSETQRNKGNFPGRFSGRQFSNSRSEMNVSTLELGDSALYLCASSLDPDTEAFFGQGTRLTVV.

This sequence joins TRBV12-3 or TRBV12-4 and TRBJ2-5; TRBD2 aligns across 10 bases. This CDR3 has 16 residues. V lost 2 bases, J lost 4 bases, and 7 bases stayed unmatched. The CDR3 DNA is TGTGCCAGCAGTTTATTCCCTAGCGGGGGAGCAGAGACCCAGTACTTC. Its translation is CASSLFPSGGAETQYF.

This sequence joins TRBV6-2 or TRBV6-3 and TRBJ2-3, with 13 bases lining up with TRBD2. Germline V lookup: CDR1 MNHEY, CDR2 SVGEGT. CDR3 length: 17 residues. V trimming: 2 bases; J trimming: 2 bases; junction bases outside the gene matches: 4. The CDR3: CASSYPTSGGPTDTQYF. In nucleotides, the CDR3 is TGTGCCAGCAGTTACCCGACTAGCGGGGGGCCCACAGATACGCAGTATTTT.

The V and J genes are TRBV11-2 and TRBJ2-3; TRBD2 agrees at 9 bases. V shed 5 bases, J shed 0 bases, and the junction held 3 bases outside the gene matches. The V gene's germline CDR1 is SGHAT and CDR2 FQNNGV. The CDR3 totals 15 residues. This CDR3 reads CASSRAGGSTDTQYF. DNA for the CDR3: TGTGCCAGCAGCCGAGCGGGGGGAAGCACAGATACGCAGTATTTT.

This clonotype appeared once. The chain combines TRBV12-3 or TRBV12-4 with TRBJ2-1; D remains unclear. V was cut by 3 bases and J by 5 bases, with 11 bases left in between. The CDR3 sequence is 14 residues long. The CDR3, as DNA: TGTGCCAGCAGTTTGTTCCCAATCAACAATGAGCAGTTCTTC. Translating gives CASSLFPINNEQFF.

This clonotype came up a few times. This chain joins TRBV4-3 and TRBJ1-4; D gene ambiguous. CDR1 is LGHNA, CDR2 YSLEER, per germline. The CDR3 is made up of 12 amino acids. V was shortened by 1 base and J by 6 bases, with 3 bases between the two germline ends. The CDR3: CASSQGDEKLFF. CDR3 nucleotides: TGCGCCAGCAGCCAAGGGGATGAAAAACTGTTTTTT.